This T cell receptor beta chain was retrieved from a study of blood T cell repertoires in COVID-19. Study-wide background: Acute and convalescent COVID-19 specimens originated in the United States, Italy and Spain.

Participants reported their clinical history, and cohort assignment relied on those reports. Each recovered donor of Cohort 3 presented with two negative PCRs, clearance, or symptom resolution. V dropped 6 bases and J dropped 7 bases, with 16 bases sitting between them. This CDR3 spans 15 amino acids. Germline loops: CDR1 MNHEY, CDR2 SVGAGI. Here immunoSEQ multiplex PCR was the method, and the copy in TCRdb shows in-frame clones only, minus some. Among about 350,000 clones, 87% were seen once, and the ten largest hold more than 1%. This clone was found once. The rearrangement links TRBV6-5 to TRBJ1-6, with D perhaps matching TRBD1 (5 bases). The clonotype originates from a woman between 25 and 40 years old who had recovered from COVID-19. The sample was PBMCs or T cells enriched from blood (not recorded which). CDR3 nucleotides: TGTGCCAGCAGACCCTGGGACTCGACCAATTCACCCCTCCACTTT. Its protein product is CASRPWDSTNSPLHF.